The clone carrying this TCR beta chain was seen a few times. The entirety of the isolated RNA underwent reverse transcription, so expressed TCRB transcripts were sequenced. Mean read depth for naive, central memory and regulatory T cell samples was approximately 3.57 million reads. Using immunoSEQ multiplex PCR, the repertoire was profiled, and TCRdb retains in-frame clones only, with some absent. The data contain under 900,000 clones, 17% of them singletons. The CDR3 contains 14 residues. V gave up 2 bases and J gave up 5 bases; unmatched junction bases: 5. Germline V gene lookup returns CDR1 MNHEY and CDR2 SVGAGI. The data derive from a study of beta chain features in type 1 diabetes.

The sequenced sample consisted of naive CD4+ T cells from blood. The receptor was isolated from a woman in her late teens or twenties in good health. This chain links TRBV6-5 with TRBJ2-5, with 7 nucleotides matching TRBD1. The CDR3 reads CASSYVRGTETQYF. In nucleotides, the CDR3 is TGTGCCAGCAGTTACGTCAGGGGGACGGAGACCCAGTACTTC.